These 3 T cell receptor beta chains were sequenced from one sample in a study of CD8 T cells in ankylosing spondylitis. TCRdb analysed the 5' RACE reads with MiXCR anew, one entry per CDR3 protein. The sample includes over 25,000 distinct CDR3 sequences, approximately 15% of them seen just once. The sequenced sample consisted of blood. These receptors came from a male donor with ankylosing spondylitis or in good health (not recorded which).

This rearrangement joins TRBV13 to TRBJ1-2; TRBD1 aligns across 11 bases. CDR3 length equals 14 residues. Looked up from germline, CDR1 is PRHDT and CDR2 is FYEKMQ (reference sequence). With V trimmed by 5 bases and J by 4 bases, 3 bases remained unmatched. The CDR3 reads CASSLGTGGYGYTF. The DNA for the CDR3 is TGTGCCAGCAGCCTCGGGACAGGGGGCTATGGCTACACCTTC.

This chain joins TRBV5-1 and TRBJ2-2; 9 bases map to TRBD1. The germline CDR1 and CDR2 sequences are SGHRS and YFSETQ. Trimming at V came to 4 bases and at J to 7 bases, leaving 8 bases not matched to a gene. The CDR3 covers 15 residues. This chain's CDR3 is CASSGQTGGIGELFF. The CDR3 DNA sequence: TGCGCCAGCAGCGGACAAACAGGGGGCATCGGGGAGCTGTTTTTT.

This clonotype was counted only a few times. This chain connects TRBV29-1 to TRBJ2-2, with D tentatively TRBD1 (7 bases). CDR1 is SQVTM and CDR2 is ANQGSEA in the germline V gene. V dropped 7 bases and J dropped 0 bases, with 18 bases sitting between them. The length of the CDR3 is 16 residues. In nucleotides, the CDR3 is TGCAGCGCTGGCCGGGGGCAGGGGGCGAACACCGGGGAGCTGTTTTTT. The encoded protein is CSAGRGQGANTGELFF.